This TCR beta chain was found in a study of blood T cell repertoires in COVID-19. Overall study: Acute-phase and convalescent COVID-19 samples originated in the United States, Italy and Spain. The cDNA or gDNA used as material had been derived from T cells, B-cell-depleted T cells, or PBMCs.

As originally analysed: It was from reference gene primer amplification that nucleated cell counts were estimated. The data were produced by immunoSEQ multiplex PCR, yet TCRdb's version contains in-frame clones alone and is incomplete. That table gives V, J and clone size, and the DNA gave D and trimming. The table includes approximately 300,000 clones, 85% to 90% detected once. CDR1 and CDR2 from the germline V gene are SGHDT and YYEEEE. The CDR3 covers 14 residues. V lost 2 bases and J 1 base, leaving 9 bases between the germline ends. This clonotype was obtained from a man aged 30 to 45 with acute or convalescent COVID-19. The gene calls are TRBV5-6 and TRBJ2-5; D possibly corresponds to TRBD1 (5 bases). Sample: peripheral blood. This CDR3 is CASSFRTGQETQYF. In DNA form, the CDR3 reads TGTGCCAGCAGCTTTAGAACAGGCCAAGAGACCCAGTACTTC.